This passage covers 24 T cell receptor beta chains from one sample sequenced in a study of identical twins. TCRdb re-called the 5' RACE reads through MiXCR, storing one row per CDR3 protein. The data hold about 240,000 distinct CDR3 sequences, with over 9.5% observed a single time. Sequencing used memory T cells sorted from blood. The receptors were sampled from a man aged 50 to 60 in good health.

This clonotype was seen at least ten times. V gene TRBV30 combines with J gene TRBJ2-7, with no clear D. CDR1 GTSNPN and CDR2 SVGIG come from the germline V gene (reference sequence). The CDR3 consists of 14 residues. Trimming removed 4 bases at V and 2 bases at J, with 15 bases between. CDR3 amino acids: CAWIPLLPPYEQYF. In DNA form, the CDR3 reads TGTGCCTGGATACCGCTTCTTCCCCCCTACGAGCAGTACTTC. The full variable domain, in which reference TRBV30 and TRBJ2-7 provide the parts outside the CDR3, is SQTIHQWPATLVQPVGSPLSLECTVEGTSNPNLYWYRQAAGRGLQLLFYSVGIGQISSEVPQNLSASRPQDRQFILSSKKLLLSDSGFYLCAWIPLLPPYEQYFGPGTRLTVT.

As concerns this clonotype: A much larger clone differs from this one at a single base, so this may be a read error. This rearrangement joins TRBV5-1 to TRBJ2-7, with D possibly called TRBD1 or TRBD2 (5 bases each). The CDR3 loop spans 17 amino acids. Germline V gene lookup returns CDR1 SGHRS and CDR2 YFSETQ. DNA of the CDR3: TGCGCCAGCAGCTTGGAGGGAGCAGGGTTTCGATCCTACGCGCAGTACTTC. The encoded protein is CASSLEGAGFRSYAQYF.

This clonotype was detected only a few times. V and J are TRBV10-1 and TRBJ2-2; D ambiguous. Germline assignment: CDR1 WNHNN and CDR2 SYGVQD (reference sequence). Trimming removed 3 bases from V and 2 bases from J, with 10 bases in between. The length of the CDR3 is 15 residues. The CDR3 DNA reads as TGCGCCAGCAGTGATAGCAGCCTTAACACCGGGGAGCTGTTTTTT. This codes for CASSDSSLNTGELFF.

The chain links TRBV6-1 to TRBJ1-5, with no clear D. The V gene lost 6 bases and the J gene lost 0 bases, with 12 bases spanning the gap. The CDR3 is 15 amino acids. CDR1 and CDR2 from the germline V gene are MNHNS and SASEGT. For the CDR3, the DNA is TGTGCCAGCAGCCGCAGGCATTATAGCAATCAGCCCCAGCATTTT. This translates into CASSRRHYSNQPQHF.

Ten or more counts support this clonotype. This rearrangement joins TRBV7-9 to TRBJ2-5; 8 bases agree with TRBD2. The CDR3 covers 17 residues. In germline, CDR1 is SEHNR, CDR2 FQNEAQ (reference sequence). V dropped 1 base and J dropped 2; count of bases not matched to a gene: 9. The chain's CDR3 is CASSLGPGTRQQETQYF. CDR3 bases: TGTGCCAGCAGCTTAGGGCCCGGGACTAGGCAACAAGAGACCCAGTACTTC. Supplemented by reference TRBV7-9 and TRBJ2-5, the full variable domain reads DTGVSQNPRHKITKRGQNVTFRCDPISEHNRLYWYRQTLGQGPEFLTYFQNEAQLEKSRLLSDRFSAERPKGSFSTLEIQRTEQGDSAMYLCASSLGPGTRQQETQYFGPGTRLLVL.

In this sample, this clonotype turned up a few times. The rearrangement links TRBV4-3 to TRBJ2-3; TRBD1 matches 7 bases. Per the germline V gene, CDR1 is LGHNA and CDR2 is YSLEER. This CDR3 region has 17 residues. V shed 1 base and J 0 bases; nucleotides not matched to a gene: 7. CDR3: CASSQAPAGGSTDTQYF. The CDR3 DNA reads as TGCGCCAGCAGCCAAGCGCCCGCAGGGGGAAGCACAGATACGCAGTATTTT.

This clonotype was seen a few times. The genes are TRBV28 and TRBJ2-2; TRBD2 agrees at 9 bases. The CDR3 spans 16 residues. The trim removed 6 bases at V and 3 bases at J, leaving 8 bases unmatched. Germline CDR1 and CDR2: MDHEN and SYDVKM. As DNA, the CDR3 is TGTGCCAGCAGGGACGTAGCGGGAGAGTACACCGGGGAGCTGTTTTTT. The encoded protein is CASRDVAGEYTGELFF.

The chain has TRBV5-6 and TRBJ2-5, with TRBD2 as a possible D gene (6 bases). Trimming left V 3 bases short and J 1 base short, with 13 bases between. The CDR3 sequence is 15 residues long. Per the germline V gene, CDR1 is SGHDT and CDR2 is YYEEEE. The CDR3 nucleotides are TGTGCCAGCAGCTGGGGTGGAGGGGCCCAAGAGACCCAGTACTTC. Translation gives CASSWGGGAQETQYF.

The genes are TRBV24-1 and TRBJ2-3; a possible D gene is TRBD1 (6 bases). The V end was cut by 2 bases, the J end by 2 bases, with 10 bases between. CDR3 length: 15 residues. CDR1 KGHDR and CDR2 SFDVKD come from the germline V gene. CDR3 nucleotides: TGTGCCACCAGTGATTCGAGGGGGAACACAGATACGCAGTATTTT. Translated: CATSDSRGNTDTQYF.

This clonotype was seen many times. V usage is TRBV20-1 and J usage is TRBJ2-7; the match to TRBD1 covers 7 bases. The CDR3 runs 15 residues. J lost 3 bases, V lost 3 bases, and 11 bases had no gene match. CDR1 is DFQATT and CDR2 is SNEGSKA in the germline V gene (reference sequence). CDR3 residues: CSASPGTVLDYEQYF. Written as DNA, the CDR3 is TGCAGTGCTAGCCCTGGGACAGTACTTGACTACGAGCAGTACTTC.

In its sample, this clonotype was seen a few times. CDR3 bases: TGTGCCAGTAGTATAGATCGACTAGCGCCCCGGTCCAATGAGCAGTTCTTC. Encoded protein: CASSIDRLAPRSNEQFF. This chain joins TRBV19 and TRBJ2-1, with 8 bases matching TRBD2. The CDR3 consists of 17 residues. Germline values: CDR1 LNHDA, CDR2 SQIVND (reference sequence). V shed 0 bases, J shed 6 bases, and the junction held 10 bases outside the gene matches.

V gene TRBV11-1 combines with J gene TRBJ2-1; D gene unclear. V was trimmed by 0 bases and J by 0 bases, leaving 6 bases between them. The CDR3 is 15 residues long. In germline, CDR1 is SGHAT, CDR2 FQDESV (reference sequence). The CDR3 sequence is CASSLAWNSYNEQFF. The CDR3 DNA sequence: TGTGCCAGCAGCTTAGCGTGGAACTCCTACAATGAGCAGTTCTTC.

This clonotype was found a few times. The chain links TRBV6-2 or TRBV6-3 to TRBJ2-2, with a tentative D call TRBD2 (5 bases). Germline CDR1 reads MNHEY; CDR2 reads SVGEGT. The V gene lost 7 bases and the J gene lost 0 bases, with 12 bases spanning the gap. The CDR3 covers 15 residues. Here the CDR3 reads CASTDEGTNTGELFF. In nucleotides, the CDR3 is TGTGCCAGCACGGATGAGGGAACGAACACCGGGGAGCTGTTTTTT.

This clonotype showed up just a few times. The genes are TRBV7-2 and TRBJ2-1; D may be TRBD2 (6 bases). The CDR3 runs 13 residues. The germline V and J ends were trimmed by 7 bases and 8 bases, with 15 bases remaining between them. Germline V gene lookup returns CDR1 SGHTA and CDR2 FQGNSA. This CDR3 reads CASTRLVGDEQFF. The CDR3 DNA sequence: TGTGCCAGCACCCGACTAGTCGGCGATGAGCAGTTCTTC. Full variable domain (missing parts from reference TRBV7-2 and TRBJ2-1): GAGVSQSPSNKVTEKGKDVELRCDPISGHTALYWYRQSLGQGLEFLIYFQGNSAPDKSGLPSDRFSAERTGGSVSTLTIQRTQQEDSAVYLCASTRLVGDEQFFGPGTRLTVL.

The chain links TRBV29-1 to TRBJ2-1, with 10 bases aligning to TRBD1. Germline-derived CDR1 and CDR2 are SQVTM and ANQGSEA. J lost 2 bases, V lost 8 bases, and 3 bases had no gene match. The CDR3 length is 13 residues. The CDR3 region has the DNA TGCAGCTTTGGGACAGGGGCCTACAATGAGCAGTTCTTC. It encodes CSFGTGAYNEQFF.

The chain is built from TRBV18 and TRBJ2-1; 10 bases are shared with TRBD1. The V gene's germline CDR1 is KGHSH and CDR2 LQKENI. The CDR3 has 18 residues. J was trimmed by 3 bases and V by 0 bases; bases with no gene match: 8. CDR3 in amino acids: CASSPPSLWTGGYNEQFF. The CDR3 nucleotides read TGTGCCAGCTCACCACCATCCCTCTGGACAGGGGGCTACAATGAGCAGTTCTTC.

The chain combines TRBV7-9 with TRBJ2-2, with 7 positions matching TRBD1. V shed 4 bases and J 7 bases; nucleotides not matched to a gene: 15. Germline V gene data show CDR1 as SEHNR and CDR2 as FQNEAQ (reference sequence). CDR3 length: 17 amino acids. The CDR3 spells CASSWRSGQRADGELFF. For the CDR3, the DNA is TGTGCCAGCAGCTGGAGATCGGGACAGAGGGCGGACGGGGAGCTGTTTTTT.

Only a few counts were recorded for this clonotype. The genes are TRBV28 and TRBJ2-1; D may be TRBD1 or TRBD2 (5 bases each). The germline CDR1 and CDR2 sequences are MDHEN and SYDVKM. The CDR3 runs to 14 residues. V was clipped by 11 bases and J by 0 bases, with 14 bases between them. The CDR3 DNA reads as TGTGCCGGGGCGGGTGGGAGCTCCTACAATGAGCAGTTCTTC. Amino acids: CAGAGGSSYNEQFF.

This clonotype was counted only a few times. The CDR3 region has the DNA TGTGCCAGTAGTACCCGATTAGCGGGGGGGCGGGAGAATGAGCAGTTCTTC. Its protein is CASSTRLAGGRENEQFF. This sequence joins TRBV19 and TRBJ2-1; TRBD2 aligns across 11 bases. The CDR3 is 17 residues long. The ends lost 4 bases at V and 7 bases at J; junction bases unmatched: 12. Germline V gene data show CDR1 as LNHDA and CDR2 as SQIVND (reference sequence).

This clonotype turned up a few times. The chain is built from TRBV7-9 and TRBJ1-5; D possibly corresponds to TRBD1 (5 bases). The germline V gene encodes CDR1 SEHNR and CDR2 FQNEAQ (reference sequence). This CDR3 contains 15 residues. V was cut by 2 bases and J by 4 bases, with 12 bases left in between. CDR3: CASSLFGDENQPQHF. The CDR3 DNA follows: TGTGCCAGCAGCTTATTTGGGGACGAAAATCAGCCCCAGCATTTT.

This clonotype has only a few counts. The junction departs from germline at one end; a sequencing error may be responsible. J is TRBJ2-6 and V is TRBV2, with D uncertain. Germline V gives CDR1 SNHLY, CDR2 FYNNEI. The CDR3 length is 16 residues. The CDR3 coding sequence is TGTGCCACCAGTGCCCCCGGGCGCTCTGGGGCCAACGTCCTGACTTTC. This sequence encodes CATSAPGRSGANVLTF. The whole variable domain, filled in from reference TRBV2 and TRBJ2-6, reads EPEVTQTPSHQVTQMGQEVILRCVPISNHLYFYWYRQILGQKVEFLVSFYNNEISEKSEIFDDQFSVERPDGSNFTLKIRSTKLEDSAMYFCATSAPGRSGANVLTFGAGSRLTVL.

This clonotype was observed at least ten times. The rearrangement links TRBV6-5 to TRBJ1-4; D is perhaps TRBD1 (6 bases). CDR3 length: 14 amino acids. V gave up 2 bases and J gave up 7 bases, with 11 bases separating them. CDR1 and CDR2 from the germline V gene are MNHEY and SVGAGI. The CDR3 bases are TGTGCCAGCAGTTACGCGGGGACATTTGAAAAACTGTTTTTT. It is translated as CASSYAGTFEKLFF.

This clonotype has more than one count but fewer than ten. The genes are TRBV6-2 or TRBV6-3 and TRBJ1-2; perhaps TRBD1 as D (6 bases). Looked up from germline, CDR1 is MNHEY and CDR2 is SVGEGT. V lost 8 bases and J 1 base, leaving 17 bases between the germline ends. CDR3 size: 15 residues. The CDR3 spells CASGRGGAFNYGYTF. In nucleotides, the CDR3 is TGTGCCAGCGGACGGGGGGGGGCGTTTAACTATGGCTACACCTTC.

The table lists this clonotype with many counts. The V and J genes are TRBV20-1 and TRBJ1-1; D perhaps matches TRBD1 (5 bases). Germline CDR1 is DFQATT and CDR2 is SNEGSKA (reference sequence). This CDR3 is built from 16 residues. Deletions cut 0 bases from V and 0 bases from J, with 14 bases between. CDR3 in amino acids: CSARDPRQPLNTEAFF. CDR3 nucleotides: TGCAGTGCTAGAGACCCCCGACAGCCATTGAACACTGAAGCTTTCTTT.